The 9 T cell receptor beta chains in this list originate from one sample, sequenced in a study of blood T cell repertoires in COVID-19. TCRdb's table, derived via immunoSEQ multiplex PCR, lists solely in-frame clones and lacks some. The data hold around 290,000 clones, with approximately 85% observed a single time. The sample consisted of PBMCs or T cells enriched from blood (not recorded which). The receptors stem from a young woman who had recovered from COVID-19.

The gene calls are TRBV7-9 and TRBJ2-3, with TRBD2 matching 9 bases. Germline CDR1 SEHNR, CDR2 FQNEAQ (reference sequence). The length of the CDR3 is 17 residues. The V gene end was trimmed by 5 bases and the J gene end by 7 bases; junction bases not matched to a gene: 16. This CDR3 reads CASSLDPVGGGANTQYF. In nucleotides, the CDR3 is TGTGCCAGCAGCCTAGATCCAGTAGGCGGGGGGGCAAATACGCAGTATTTT.

The V gene is TRBV19, the J gene TRBJ1-1; 8 bases agree with TRBD1. Per germline, CDR1 LNHDA and CDR2 SQIVND (reference sequence). The CDR3 loop spans 15 amino acids. Trimming took 5 bases from V and 4 from J; bases not matched to a gene: 9. The CDR3 DNA is TGTGCCAGTAGTCACCGACAGGGGTGGAGCACTGAAGCTTTCTTT. This translates into CASSHRQGWSTEAFF.

The sample holds one count of this clone. The gene calls are TRBV5-6 and TRBJ2-2, with a tentative D call TRBD1 (6 bases). Trimming removed 10 bases at V and 4 bases at J, with 14 bases between. Germline CDR1 SGHDT, CDR2 YYEEEE. CDR3 size: 13 residues. The CDR3 sequence: CACGQTTTGELFF. In DNA, the CDR3 is TGTGCCTGCGGACAGACCACCACCGGGGAGCTGTTTTTT.

The chain has TRBV27 and TRBJ2-4; D unresolved. There are 17 residues in the CDR3. V gave up 5 bases and J gave up 0 bases, with 17 bases separating them. Germline CDR1 reads MNHEY; CDR2 reads SMNVEV (reference sequence). The CDR3 DNA reads TGTGCCAGCAGTCCCCTGGCAGGTTTAGGAGCCAAAAACATTCAGTACTTC. Amino acid sequence: CASSPLAGLGAKNIQYF.

This rearrangement joins TRBV4-1 to TRBJ2-3; 7 bases match TRBD1. The germline CDR1 and CDR2 sequences are MGHRA and YSYEKL. The CDR3 contains 15 residues. V dropped 3 bases and J dropped 0; count of bases not matched to a gene: 3. CDR3 residues: CASSHGQVSTDTQYF. The CDR3 DNA sequence: TGCGCCAGCAGCCACGGACAGGTGAGCACAGATACGCAGTATTTT.

The rearrangement links TRBV2 to TRBJ2-7; D unclear. V was trimmed by 3 bases and J by 1 base, leaving 7 bases between them. The CDR3 is 13 residues long. Germline CDR1 SNHLY, CDR2 FYNNEI. CDR3 sequence (DNA): TGTGCCAGCAGTGATGCGTTTTCCTACGAGCAGTACTTC. This encodes CASSDAFSYEQYF.

The chain links TRBV25-1 to TRBJ1-2; D possibly corresponds to TRBD1 (5 bases). This CDR3 region has 13 residues. V was clipped by 2 bases and J by 8 bases, with 12 bases between them. Germline CDR1 reads MGHDK; CDR2 reads SYGVNS. CDR3 coding DNA: TGTGCCAGCAGTGAAAGGGGATTTTCGGGCTACACCTTC. It specifies CASSERGFSGYTF.

The chain joins TRBV2 to TRBJ1-5; 8 bases align to TRBD1. From germline, CDR1 is SNHLY and CDR2 FYNNEI. The CDR3 runs to 14 residues. V lost 5 bases, J lost 6 bases, and 6 bases stayed unmatched. Here the CDR3 reads CASSHRGKSQPQHF. The CDR3 DNA reads TGTGCCAGCAGTCACAGGGGGAAGAGTCAGCCCCAGCATTTT.

This sequence joins TRBV3-1 (or the pseudogene TRBV3-2) and TRBJ2-1, with TRBD2 identical over 11 bases. V lost 3 bases to trimming and J lost 9 bases; unmatched junction nucleotides: 4. Germline loops: CDR1 LGHDT, CDR2 YNNKEL (reference sequence). The CDR3 consists of 14 residues. The CDR3 DNA reads as TGTGCCAGCAGCCACATACTAGCGGGGGTTGAGCAGTTCTTC. Residues: CASSHILAGVEQFF.